This TCR beta chain was sequenced during a study of cytomegalovirus exposure and HLA in healthy donors. The study's findings and limits: An analysis done earlier found most TCR beta V segments productive about 90% or about 30% of the time. Cytomegalovirus association was listed for 150 to 200 TCR beta chains.

Germline V CDR1 and CDR2: SGHDT, YYEEEE. The CDR3 totals 14 residues. V was pared by 4 bases and J by 2 bases, with 10 bases between. This PCR relied on a set of 60 Vbeta primers and 13 Jbeta primers. TCRdb's copy holds only in-frame clones and misses some; the assay was immunoSEQ multiplex PCR. The data hold roughly 120,000 clones, with 60% to 75% observed a single time. Comment on this clone: Its antigen is as yet unknown.

The rearrangement uses TRBV5-6 and TRBJ1-5, with a weak D call TRBD1 (6 bases). The receptor comes from a woman aged 35 to 49 in good health and CMV-seropositive. Sequenced sample: PBMCs. CDR3 DNA sequence: TGTGCCAGCAGCCCCCGACAGGGCAATCAGCCCCAGCATTTT. It is translated as CASSPRQGNQPQHF.